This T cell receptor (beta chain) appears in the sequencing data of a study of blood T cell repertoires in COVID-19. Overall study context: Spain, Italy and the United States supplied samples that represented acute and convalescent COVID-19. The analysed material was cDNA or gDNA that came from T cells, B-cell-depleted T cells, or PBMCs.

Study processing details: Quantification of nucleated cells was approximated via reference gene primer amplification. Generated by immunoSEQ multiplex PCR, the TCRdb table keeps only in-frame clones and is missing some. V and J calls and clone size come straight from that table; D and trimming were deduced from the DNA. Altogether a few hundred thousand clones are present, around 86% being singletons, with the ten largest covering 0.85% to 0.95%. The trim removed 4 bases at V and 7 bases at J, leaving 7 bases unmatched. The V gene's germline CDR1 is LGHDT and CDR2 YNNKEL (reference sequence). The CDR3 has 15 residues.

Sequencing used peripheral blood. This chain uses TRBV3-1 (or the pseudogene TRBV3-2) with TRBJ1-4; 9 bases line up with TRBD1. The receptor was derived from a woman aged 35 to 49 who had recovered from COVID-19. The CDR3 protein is CASSPPGQGGEKLFF. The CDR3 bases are TGTGCCAGCAGCCCGCCGGGACAGGGCGGTGAAAAACTGTTTTTT.